Included here is one T cell receptor (beta chain) sequence, with context. The CDR3 contains 17 residues. Trimming cost V 1 base and J 2 bases; bases outside gene matches: 7. CDR1 is MGHRA, CDR2 YSYEKL, per germline. The data derive from a study of blood T cell repertoires in COVID-19. Study context: The United States, Italy and Spain provided the acute and convalescent COVID-19 samples. PBMCs, B-cell-depleted T cells, or T cells provided the cDNA or gDNA that made up the material.

Study processing details: Reference gene primer amplification yielded estimated nucleated cell counts. Assay: immunoSEQ multiplex PCR; the TCRdb copy retains only in-frame clones and omits some. V, J and clone size derive from that table, while D and trimming were established from the DNA sequence. The sample has about 120,000 clones, almost 85% seen once. The clonotype comes from a man in his 70s with active or convalescent COVID-19. The sequencing sample was made of peripheral blood. The genes are TRBV4-1 and TRBJ2-1, with 8 bases fitting TRBD2. This chain's CDR3 is CASSQGGGRGAYNEQFF. In DNA, the CDR3 is TGCGCCAGCAGCCAAGGTGGAGGGCGGGGGGCCTACAATGAGCAGTTCTTC.